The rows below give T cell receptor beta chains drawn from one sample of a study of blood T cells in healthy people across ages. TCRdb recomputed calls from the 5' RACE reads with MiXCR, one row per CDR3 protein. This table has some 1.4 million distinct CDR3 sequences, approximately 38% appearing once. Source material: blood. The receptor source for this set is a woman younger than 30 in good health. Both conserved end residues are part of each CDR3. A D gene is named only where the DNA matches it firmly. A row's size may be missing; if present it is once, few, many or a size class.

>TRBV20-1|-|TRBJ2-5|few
TGCAGTGCTACCACGGATACGACCCAGTACTTC
CSATTDTTQYF
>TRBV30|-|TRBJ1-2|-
TGTGCCTGGGACCCGGGACGGGATTTCTATGGCTACACCTTC
CAWDPGRDFYGYTF
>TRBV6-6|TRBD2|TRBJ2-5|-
TGTGCCAGCAGTTACAGGGGACTAGCGGGCGGAGAGACCCAGTACTTC
CASSYRGLAGGETQYF
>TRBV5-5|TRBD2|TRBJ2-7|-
TGTGCCAGCAGGACTACAGCGGGAGTCCCCTACGAGCAGTACTTC
CASRTTAGVPYEQYF
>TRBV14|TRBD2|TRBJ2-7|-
TGTGCCAGCAGCCCCTCATTGCTAAGCGGGGGGAGGATTTACGAGCAGTACTTC
CASSPSLLSGGRIYEQYF
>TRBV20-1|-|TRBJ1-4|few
TGCAGTGCCCGCTATTCGCAGGCCCATGAAAAACTGTTTTTT
CSARYSQAHEKLFF
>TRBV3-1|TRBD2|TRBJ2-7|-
TGTGCCAGCAGCCAAGTCCCTAGCGGCTCCTACGAGCAGTACTTC
CASSQVPSGSYEQYF
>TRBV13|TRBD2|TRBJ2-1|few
TGTGCCAGCAGCTTTAGCGGGAGGGCCGATGAGCAGTTCTTC
CASSFSGRADEQFF
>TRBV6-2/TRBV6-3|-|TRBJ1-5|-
TGTGCCAGCAGTGACAGCAGGGAGCAGCCCCAGCATTTT
CASSDSREQPQHF
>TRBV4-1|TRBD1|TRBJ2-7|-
TGCGCCAGCAGCCAAGAACGAGTCGGGACAGGGATTTACGAGCAGTACTTC
CASSQERVGTGIYEQYF
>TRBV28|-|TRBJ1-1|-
TGTGCCAGCACCCTTTTAAGGGCTTCGAACACTGAAGCTTTCTTT
CASTLLRASNTEAFF
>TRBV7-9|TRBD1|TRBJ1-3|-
TGTACCAGCAGCCTCGGGACAGGGGGCATTGGAAACACCATATATTTT
CTSSLGTGGIGNTIYF
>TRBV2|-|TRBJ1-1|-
TGTGCCAGCAGTTGGAGTGAAGCTTTCTTT
CASSWSEAFF
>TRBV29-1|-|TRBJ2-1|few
TGCAGCGTTGACCCCGAAAAGGGCGGTGAGCAGTTCTTC
CSVDPEKGGEQFF
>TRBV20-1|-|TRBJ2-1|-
TGCAGTGCTCTCCCCCTAGGGTACAATGAGCAGTTCTTC
CSALPLGYNEQFF
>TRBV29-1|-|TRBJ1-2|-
TGCAGTGTTGGTCCGGGTTACGACTATGGCTACACCTTC
CSVGPGYDYGYTF
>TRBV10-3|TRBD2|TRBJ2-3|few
TGTGCCATCAGTGAGCCCTCTATAGCGGGAGTGGCAGATACGCAGTATTTT
CAISEPSIAGVADTQYF
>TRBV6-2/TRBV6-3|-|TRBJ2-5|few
TGTGCCAGCAGTTACTCGAGGGGACCACTTTCAGGGGAGCAGTACTTC
CASSYSRGPLSGEQYF